This T cell receptor (beta chain) is from a study of naive and memory T cell subsets. Notes on the study in general: Diversity fell and Gini index rose from naive through CM, EM, EMRA.

The CDR3 contains 15 residues. The beta constant-region primer was an equimolar mix of two oligonucleotides covering TRBC1 and TRBC2. TCRdb ran MiXCR on the UMI-ligation and nested PCR reads and lists one entry per CDR3 protein. The sample contains around 40,000 distinct CDR3 sequences, about an eighth of which appear only once. To note about this clonotype: Antigen specificity is unknown. At one end the junction does not follow the germline gene, possibly because of a read error.

This receptor was taken from a human donor in good health. The sequencing input was effector memory CD4+ T cells from blood. Documented subset: effector memory, CD45RA- CD27-. The chain employs TRBV12-3 or TRBV12-4 and TRBJ1-2; 8 nucleotides align to TRBD1. Here the CDR3 reads CASSFGQGQGYGDTF. CDR3 sequence (DNA): TGTGCCAGCAGTTTCGGACAGGGTCAGGGCTATGGCGACACCTTC.